The sequence of this T cell receptor beta chain was determined in a study of shared clonotypes between healthy human individuals. Regarding the study as a whole: Naive CD4 clonotypes overlapped across several donors at 4.5% to 5.5%. Relative to memory subsets, naive subsets generally showed larger estimated richness. The generation probabilities recorded for non-shared clonotypes fell below those of clonotypes shared by all four donors.

CD8 cells regarded as naive lacked CD45RO, were positively chosen for CCR7, and omitted terminally differentiated effector memory CD45RA+ cells. On this clone: The antigen is not known.

Each replicate PCR on the sorted subsets used 150 to 200 ng DNA (around 30,000 T cell genomes). Some clones are missing from TCRdb's copy, which holds only in-frame ones; the method was immunoSEQ multiplex PCR. This table has roughly 600,000 clones, roughly 98% appearing once. Germline V gene lookup returns CDR1 MNHNY and CDR2 SVGAGI (reference sequence). Trimming shortened V by 10 bases and J by 4 bases, and 20 bases separated the two germline ends. CDR3 length: 14 amino acids. Sample: naive CD8+ T cells sorted from blood. The V gene is TRBV6-6, the J gene TRBJ2-7; D might be TRBD2 (6 bases). This sequence was found in a man aged 25-45 years in good health. The CDR3 DNA reads as TGTGCCACAGGCCCGATCGGGAGAAGGTACGAGCAGTACTTC. As protein: CATGPIGRRYEQYF.